The table lists the clone carrying this TCR beta chain with a few counts. No conserved phenylalanine or tryptophan ends this CDR3, so it is likely a read error. Because the CDR3's place on the DNA is in doubt, the DNA is left out and the CDR3 is given as listed by TCRdb. Germline CDR1 SGHVS, CDR2 FNYEAQ. The CDR3 has 10 amino acids, counting both end residues. The record originates from a study of T-cell memory formation after mild COVID-19. TCRdb reprocessed the 5' RACE reads via MiXCR and lists one record per CDR3 protein. The sample contains 150,000 to 200,000 distinct CDR3 sequences, around 10% of which appear only once.

The sample consisted of PBMCs or a T cell subset sorted from them (not recorded which). This TCR came from a man between 18 and 35 years old who had mild COVID-19 (a few samples of this study predate the infection). Cell type and time point are not known. The chain couples TRBV7-6 to TRBJ2-7. The CDR3 spells CASTLRRAQT.